Listed below are T cell receptor beta chains from one sample, sequenced in a study of T cell responses to AZD1222 COVID-19 vaccine. Sequencing used immunoSEQ multiplex PCR; TCRdb keeps in-frame clones, though not all of them. The sample yields 150,000 or so clones, 80% to 95% seen once. This specimen was peripheral blood, taken on day 0 of AZD1222 vaccination. The receptors were sampled from an adult in good health. CDR3s include the opening cysteine and the closing phenylalanine or tryptophan. A D gene is named only where the DNA matches it firmly. Size is stated for part of the rows, as once, few or many counts, or as a class when the clone is expanded.

d_gene	abundance	len	v_gene	j_gene	CDR3aa	CDR3nt
NA	NA	15	TRBV6-5	TRBJ1-1	CASTHGGAMNTEAFF	TGTGCCAGCACCCATGGAGGGGCCATGAACACTGAAGCTTTCTTT
NA	NA	16	TRBV21-1	TRBJ1-2	CASRVDGSSANYGYTF	TGTGCCAGCCGGGTCGACGGTTCCTCAGCTAACTATGGCTACACCTTC
NA	few	15	TRBV5-6	TRBJ2-1	CASSLEGVGYNEQFF	TGTGCCAGCAGCTTGGAGGGAGTCGGCTACAATGAGCAGTTCTTC
NA	NA	13	TRBV7-3	TRBJ2-1	CASSLIWGDEQFF	TGTGCCAGCAGCTTAATTTGGGGGGATGAGCAGTTCTTC
NA	NA	16	TRBV10-2	TRBJ2-7	CASSDVGSSGPYEQYF	TGCGCCAGCAGTGACGTTGGGAGTAGCGGACCCTACGAGCAGTACTTC
NA	NA	15	TRBV5-1	TRBJ2-5	CASSWGGTYQETQYF	TGCGCCAGCAGCTGGGGAGGTACATACCAAGAGACCCAGTACTTC
NA	few	12	TRBV5-4	TRBJ1-1	CASSRGPAEAFF	TGTGCCAGCAGCCGGGGCCCAGCTGAAGCTTTCTTT
NA	NA	15	TRBV12-2	TRBJ1-2	CASRLGGWVQHGYTF	TGTGCAAGTCGCTTAGGCGGCTGGGTGCAACACGGCTACACCTTC
NA	NA	13	TRBV27	TRBJ1-5	CASSWAFNQPQHF	TGTGCCAGCAGTTGGGCTTTCAATCAGCCCCAGCATTTT
NA	NA	13	TRBV19	TRBJ2-7	CASSRLGTYEQYF	TGTGCCAGTAGTAGACTAGGTACCTACGAGCAGTACTTC
TRBD2	NA	18	TRBV12-5	TRBJ2-2	CASGQEGSSGSNTGELFF	TGTGCTAGTGGTCAGGAGGGATCTAGCGGGAGTAACACCGGGGAGCTGTTTTTT
NA	NA	10	TRBV21-1	TRBJ1-2	CASSPYGYTF	TGTGCCAGCAGTCCTTATGGCTACACCTTC
NA	NA	15	TRBV6-5	TRBJ2-1	CASSYRGMGYNEQFF	TGTGCCAGCAGTTACAGGGGGATGGGCTACAATGAGCAGTTCTTC
TRBD2	NA	20	TRBV10-2	TRBJ2-3	CASSEIGLAGEQRSTDTQYF	TGCGCCAGCAGTGAAATTGGGCTAGCGGGAGAACAAAGAAGCACAGATACGCAGTATTTT
NA	NA	13	TRBV28	TRBJ2-1	CACPGKGSNEQFF	TGTGCCTGCCCTGGGAAGGGGTCCAATGAGCAGTTCTTC
NA	NA	18	TRBV3-1/TRBV3-2	TRBJ2-5	CASSQDLQNPDRQETQYF	TGTGCCAGCAGCCAAGATCTCCAGAATCCAGACAGGCAAGAGACCCAGTACTTC
NA	NA	14	TRBV29-1	TRBJ2-7	CSVERWGSSYEQYF	TGCAGCGTTGAAAGGTGGGGCAGCTCCTACGAGCAGTACTTC
NA	NA	15	TRBV7-9	TRBJ2-1	CASSLAGVAYNEQFF	TGTGCCAGCAGCTTAGCAGGGGTGGCATACAATGAGCAGTTCTTC
NA	NA	15	TRBV15	TRBJ2-3	CATSRGGGGNNAQYF	TGTGCCACCAGCAGAGGAGGGGGGGGAAACAACGCCCAGTATTTT
NA	NA	15	TRBV5-8	TRBJ2-7	CASSSRDTPSYEQYF	TGTGCCAGCAGCTCCCGGGACACCCCCTCCTACGAGCAGTACTTC
TRBD1	NA	15	TRBV19	TRBJ1-2	CASSQTDREGYGYTF	TGTGCCAGTAGCCAGACGGACAGGGAGGGGTATGGCTACACCTTC
TRBD2	NA	14	TRBV3-1/TRBV3-2	TRBJ2-7	CASSQGTSGYEQYF	TGTGCCAGCAGCCAAGGGACTAGCGGCTACGAGCAGTACTTC
NA	NA	14	TRBV24-1	TRBJ1-2	CATSDSTRPISYTF	TGTGCCACCAGTGATTCGACCAGACCTATAAGCTACACCTTC
NA	once	13	TRBV18	TRBJ1-5	CASLESPNQPQHF	TGTGCCAGCTTGGAGTCACCGAATCAGCCCCAGCATTTT
NA	NA	12	TRBV27	TRBJ1-4	CASQTINGGLFF	TGTGCCAGCCAAACAATAAATGGAGGACTGTTTTTT
NA	NA	14	TRBV24-1	TRBJ2-1	CATDLRSSYNEQFF	TGTGCCACGGATTTAAGGAGCTCCTACAATGAGCAGTTCTTC
NA	NA	15	TRBV4-1	TRBJ1-6	CASSVGSSYNSPLHF	TGCGCCAGCAGCGTCGGGAGTTCCTATAATTCACCCCTCCACTTT
TRBD1	NA	15	TRBV7-2	TRBJ2-7	CASSLPGTGSYEQYF	TGTGCCAGCAGCCTTCCCGGGACAGGGAGTTACGAGCAGTACTTC
NA	NA	13	TRBV12-3/TRBV12-4	TRBJ1-2	CASSSDRIYGYTF	TGTGCCAGCAGCTCGGACCGGATCTATGGCTACACCTTC
TRBD1	NA	19	TRBV19	TRBJ1-4	CASSIRGTGASRTNEKLFF	TGTGCCAGTAGTATTCGGGGGACAGGGGCTTCTAGGACTAATGAAAAACTGTTTTTT
NA	NA	16	TRBV28	TRBJ1-6	CASSRERSSYNSPLHF	TGTGCCAGCAGTCGGGAGAGGAGCTCCTATAATTCACCCCTCCACTTT
NA	NA	15	TRBV7-8	TRBJ1-4	CASSLDRLAGEKLFF	TGTGCCAGCAGCTTAGATAGATTGGCAGGGGAAAAACTGTTTTTT
NA	NA	15	TRBV5-4	TRBJ1-2	CASSPRTERQGGYTF	TGTGCCAGCAGCCCAAGGACAGAGAGGCAAGGCGGCTACACCTTC
TRBD1	NA	13	TRBV29-1	TRBJ2-7	CSVEAGTGWKQYF	TGCAGCGTTGAAGCAGGGACAGGGTGGAAGCAGTACTTC
NA	NA	15	TRBV2	TRBJ2-3	CASSGLSASTDTQYF	TGTGCCAGCAGTGGGCTCAGCGCTAGCACAGATACGCAGTATTTT
TRBD2	NA	17	TRBV6-4	TRBJ2-7	CASSDSDAREGFHEQYF	TGTGCCAGCAGTGACTCCGATGCGCGGGAGGGCTTCCACGAGCAGTACTTC
NA	NA	15	TRBV2	TRBJ2-3	CASTAQTGGTDTQYF	TGTGCCAGCACAGCCCAGACTGGCGGCACAGATACGCAGTATTTT
TRBD2	NA	15	TRBV10-3	TRBJ2-1	CAISEGLAGGGGQFF	TGTGCCATCAGTGAGGGACTAGCGGGAGGAGGTGGGCAGTTCTTC
TRBD2	NA	16	TRBV7-7	TRBJ2-1	CASSLRPAGGSNEQFF	TGTGCCAGCAGCTTACGACCAGCGGGAGGTTCCAATGAGCAGTTCTTC
NA	NA	11	TRBV12-3/TRBV12-4	TRBJ2-3	CASRRTDTQYF	TGTGCCAGCAGGCGAACAGATACGCAGTATTTT
TRBD1	NA	16	TRBV19	TRBJ1-2	CASSTTSRGRIYGYTF	TGTGCCAGTAGTACCACCTCCAGGGGGCGCATTTATGGCTACACCTTC
NA	NA	15	TRBV19	TRBJ1-5	CASNPGSMLQQPQHF	TGTGCCAGTAACCCCGGGAGTATGCTACAACAGCCCCAGCATTTT
NA	NA	13	TRBV24-1	TRBJ2-1	CATSDTGRHEQFF	TGTGCCACCAGTGACACAGGGCGGCATGAGCAGTTCTTC
NA	NA	12	TRBV11-2	TRBJ2-5	CASSLAPETQYF	TGTGCCAGCAGCTTAGCCCCAGAGACCCAGTACTTC
TRBD1	NA	13	TRBV7-2	TRBJ1-2	CASSSGQGYGYTF	TGTGCCAGCAGCTCGGGACAGGGTTATGGCTACACCTTC
TRBD2	NA	14	TRBV6-4	TRBJ2-1	CASKSSGSFAEQFF	TGTGCCAGCAAATCTAGCGGGAGTTTTGCTGAGCAGTTCTTC
NA	once	13	TRBV29-1	TRBJ1-3	CSVGWGRGNTIYF	TGCAGCGTTGGGTGGGGGCGCGGAAACACCATATATTTT
TRBD1	NA	16	TRBV7-2	TRBJ2-5	CASSLGDRGSQETQYF	TGTGCCAGCAGCTTAGGGGACAGGGGATCCCAAGAGACCCAGTACTTC
NA	NA	14	TRBV7-8	TRBJ2-5	CASSLKRRGETQYF	TGTGCCAGCAGCTTAAAGCGTAGAGGGGAGACCCAGTACTTC
NA	NA	14	TRBV27	TRBJ2-7	CASSLSTGSYEQYF	TGTGCCAGCAGTTTATCGACCGGGAGCTACGAGCAGTACTTC
TRBD2	NA	15	TRBV19	TRBJ2-2	CASSILAGPTGELFF	TGTGCCAGCTCGATTCTAGCGGGCCCCACCGGGGAGCTGTTTTTT
TRBD1	NA	14	TRBV2	TRBJ1-2	CASSVDREVYGYTF	TGTGCCAGCAGTGTTGACAGGGAGGTCTATGGCTACACCTTC
NA	NA	14	TRBV21-1	TRBJ2-1	CASSKVGVNNEQFF	TGTGCCAGCAGCAAAGTGGGGGTGAACAATGAGCAGTTCTTC
NA	NA	13	TRBV6-1	TRBJ1-1	CASSERGLTEAFF	TGTGCCAGCAGTGAGAGAGGCTTAACTGAAGCTTTCTTT
NA	NA	14	TRBV19	TRBJ1-2	CASSIPQGSYGYTF	TGTGCCAGTAGTATACCCCAGGGCTCCTATGGCTACACCTTC
TRBD1	NA	14	TRBV24-1	TRBJ2-7	CATSPGGPWYEQYF	TGTGCCACATCCCCAGGGGGTCCCTGGTACGAGCAGTACTTC
NA	NA	16	TRBV5-1	TRBJ1-4	CASSLAPTGINEKLFF	TGCGCCAGCAGCTTGGCACCTACGGGAATTAATGAAAAACTGTTTTTT
NA	NA	15	TRBV6-5	TRBJ2-1	CASTPGPPSYNEQFF	TGTGCCAGCACCCCCGGTCCGCCTTCCTACAATGAGCAGTTCTTC
NA	NA	13	TRBV6-4	TRBJ2-1	CASGLGSYNEQFF	TGTGCCAGCGGCCTGGGGTCCTACAATGAGCAGTTCTTC
NA	NA	16	TRBV25-1	TRBJ2-5	CASSGYGVPKKETQYF	TGTGCCAGCAGTGGTTACGGGGTACCGAAGAAAGAGACCCAGTACTTC